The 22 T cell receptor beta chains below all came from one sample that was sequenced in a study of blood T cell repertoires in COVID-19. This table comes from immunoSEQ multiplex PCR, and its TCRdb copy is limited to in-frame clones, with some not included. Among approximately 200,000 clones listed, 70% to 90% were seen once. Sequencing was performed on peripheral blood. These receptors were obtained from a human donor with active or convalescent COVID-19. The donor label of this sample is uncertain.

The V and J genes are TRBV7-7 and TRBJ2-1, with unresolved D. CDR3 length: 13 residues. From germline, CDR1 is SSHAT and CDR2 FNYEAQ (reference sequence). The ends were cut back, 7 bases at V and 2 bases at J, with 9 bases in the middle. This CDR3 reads CASTMGPYNEQFF. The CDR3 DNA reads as TGTGCCAGCACCATGGGCCCCTACAATGAGCAGTTCTTC.

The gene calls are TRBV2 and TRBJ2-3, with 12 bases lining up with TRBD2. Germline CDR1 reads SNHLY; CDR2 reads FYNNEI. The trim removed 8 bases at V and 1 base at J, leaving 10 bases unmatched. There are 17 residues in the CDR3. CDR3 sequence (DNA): TGTGCCAGCTCCGGACGGGCTAGCGGGAGGGGCACAGATACGCAGTATTTT. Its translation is CASSGRASGRGTDTQYF.

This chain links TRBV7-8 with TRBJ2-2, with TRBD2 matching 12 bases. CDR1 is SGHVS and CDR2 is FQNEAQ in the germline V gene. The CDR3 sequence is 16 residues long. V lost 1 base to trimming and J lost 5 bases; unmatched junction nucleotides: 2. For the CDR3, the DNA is TGTGCCAGCAGCTTAGGACTAGCGGGAGTAACCGGGGAGCTGTTTTTT. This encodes CASSLGLAGVTGELFF.

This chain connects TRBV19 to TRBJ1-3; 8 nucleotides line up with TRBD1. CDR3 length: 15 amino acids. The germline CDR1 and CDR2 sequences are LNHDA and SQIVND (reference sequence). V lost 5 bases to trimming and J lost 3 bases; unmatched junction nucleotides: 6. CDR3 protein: CASSPGQDFGNTIYF. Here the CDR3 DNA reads TGTGCCAGTAGTCCGGGACAGGACTTTGGAAACACCATATATTTT.

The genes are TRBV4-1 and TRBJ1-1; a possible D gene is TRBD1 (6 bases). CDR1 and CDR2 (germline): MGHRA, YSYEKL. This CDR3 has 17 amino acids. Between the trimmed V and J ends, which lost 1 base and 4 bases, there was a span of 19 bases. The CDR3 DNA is TGCGCCAGCAGCCAAGGGGTAACAATACAGGGAATCACTGAAGCTTTCTTT. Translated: CASSQGVTIQGITEAFF.

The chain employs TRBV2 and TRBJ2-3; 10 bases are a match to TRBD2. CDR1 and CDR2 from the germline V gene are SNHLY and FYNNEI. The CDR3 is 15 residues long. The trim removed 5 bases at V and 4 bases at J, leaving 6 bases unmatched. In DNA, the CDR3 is TGTGCCAGCAGTCCATCCCTAGCGGGGGCAGATACGCAGTATTTT. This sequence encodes CASSPSLAGADTQYF.

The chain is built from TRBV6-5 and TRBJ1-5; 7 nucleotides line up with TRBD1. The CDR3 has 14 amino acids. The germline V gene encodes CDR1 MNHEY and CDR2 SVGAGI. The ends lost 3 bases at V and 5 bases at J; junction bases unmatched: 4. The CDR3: CASSYQGDDQPQHF. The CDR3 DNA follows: TGTGCCAGCAGTTATCAGGGGGATGATCAGCCCCAGCATTTT.

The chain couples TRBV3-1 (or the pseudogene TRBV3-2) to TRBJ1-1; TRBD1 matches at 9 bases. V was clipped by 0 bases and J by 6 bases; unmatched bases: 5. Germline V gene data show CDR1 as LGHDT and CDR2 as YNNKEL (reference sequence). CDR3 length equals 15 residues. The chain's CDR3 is CASSQEGQGYPEAFF. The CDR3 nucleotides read TGTGCCAGCAGCCAAGAGGGACAGGGCTACCCTGAAGCTTTCTTT.

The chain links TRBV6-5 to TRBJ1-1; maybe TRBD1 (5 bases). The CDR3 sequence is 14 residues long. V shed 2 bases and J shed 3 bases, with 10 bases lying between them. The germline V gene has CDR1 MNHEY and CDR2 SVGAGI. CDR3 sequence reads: CASSYNRGDTEAFF. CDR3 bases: TGTGCCAGCAGTTACAACCGGGGGGACACTGAAGCTTTCTTT.

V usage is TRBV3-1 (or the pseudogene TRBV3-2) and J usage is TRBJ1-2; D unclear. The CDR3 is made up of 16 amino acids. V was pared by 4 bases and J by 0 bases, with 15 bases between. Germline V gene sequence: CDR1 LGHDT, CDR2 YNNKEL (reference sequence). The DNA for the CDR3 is TGTGCCAGCAGCCTTGGGCTGCCGCTTTCTAACTATGGCTACACCTTC. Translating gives CASSLGLPLSNYGYTF.

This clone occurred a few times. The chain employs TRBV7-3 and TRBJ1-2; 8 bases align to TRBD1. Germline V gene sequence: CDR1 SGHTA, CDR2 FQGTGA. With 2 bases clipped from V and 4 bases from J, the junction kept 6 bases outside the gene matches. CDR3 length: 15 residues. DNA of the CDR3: TGTGCCAGCAGCTTACAAGGACAGGGCAGCTATGGCTACACCTTC. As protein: CASSLQGQGSYGYTF.

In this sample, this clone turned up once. CDR3 nucleotides: TGTGCCAGCAGTTACAGGTGGGGAGGCAATGAGCAGTTCTTC. Amino acids: CASSYRWGGNEQFF. The rearrangement joins TRBV6-5 to TRBJ2-1; D might be TRBD2 (6 bases). CDR1 and CDR2 (germline): MNHEY, SVGAGI. The CDR3 sequence is 14 residues long. The V and J ends lost 2 bases and 6 bases respectively, with 11 bases between them.

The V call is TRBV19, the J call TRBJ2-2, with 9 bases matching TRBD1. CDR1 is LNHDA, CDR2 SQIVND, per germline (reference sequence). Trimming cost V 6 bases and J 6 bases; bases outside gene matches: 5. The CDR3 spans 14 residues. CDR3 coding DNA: TGTGCCAGTAGGACAGGGGGTTTGGCCGGGGAGCTGTTTTTT. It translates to CASRTGGLAGELFF. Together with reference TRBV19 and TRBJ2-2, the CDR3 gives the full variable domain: DGGITQSPKYLFRKEGQNVTLSCEQNLNHDAMYWYRQDPGQGLRLIYYSQIVNDFQKGDIAEGYSVSREKKESFPLTVTSAQKNPTAFYLCASRTGGLAGELFFGEGSRLTVL.

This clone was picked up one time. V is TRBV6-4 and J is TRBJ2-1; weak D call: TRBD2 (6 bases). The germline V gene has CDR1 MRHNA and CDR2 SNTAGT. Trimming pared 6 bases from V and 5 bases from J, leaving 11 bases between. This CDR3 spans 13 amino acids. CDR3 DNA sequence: TGTGCCAGCAGGGGGGACTTGAACAATGAGCAGTTCTTC. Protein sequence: CASRGDLNNEQFF.

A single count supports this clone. Here the CDR3 reads CAPLVNQETQYF. The CDR3 DNA reads as TGTGCCCCCCTAGTGAACCAAGAGACCCAGTACTTC. This chain uses TRBV24-1 with TRBJ2-5; D is ambiguous. This CDR3 has 12 residues. V was trimmed by 12 bases and J by 0 bases, leaving 10 bases between them. Germline values: CDR1 KGHDR, CDR2 SFDVKD.

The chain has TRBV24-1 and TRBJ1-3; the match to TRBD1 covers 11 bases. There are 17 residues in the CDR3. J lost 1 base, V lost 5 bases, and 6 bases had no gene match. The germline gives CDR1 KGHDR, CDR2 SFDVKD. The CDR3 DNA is TGTGCCACCAGTGGCCCTGGACAGGGGGCGTCTGGAAACACCATATATTTT. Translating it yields CATSGPGQGASGNTIYF.

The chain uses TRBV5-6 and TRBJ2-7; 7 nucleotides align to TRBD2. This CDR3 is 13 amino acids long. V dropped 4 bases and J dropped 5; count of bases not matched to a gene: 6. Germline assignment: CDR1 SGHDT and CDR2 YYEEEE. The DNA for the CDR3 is TGTGCCAGCAGCAGACGGGACTACCACGAGCAGTACTTC. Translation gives CASSRRDYHEQYF.

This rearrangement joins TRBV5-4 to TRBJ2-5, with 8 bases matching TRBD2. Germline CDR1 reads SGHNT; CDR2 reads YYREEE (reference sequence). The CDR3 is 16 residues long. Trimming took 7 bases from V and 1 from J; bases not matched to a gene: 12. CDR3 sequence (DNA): TGTGCCAGCTTCCGGGGGCTAGCGGGTCCCCAAGAGACCCAGTACTTC. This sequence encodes CASFRGLAGPQETQYF.

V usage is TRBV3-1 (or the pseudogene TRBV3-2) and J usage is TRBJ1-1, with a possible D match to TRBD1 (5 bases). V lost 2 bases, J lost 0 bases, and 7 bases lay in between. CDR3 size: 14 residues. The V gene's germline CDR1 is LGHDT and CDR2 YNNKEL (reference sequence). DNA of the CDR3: TGTGCCAGCAGCCAAACAGGTATGAACACTGAAGCTTTCTTT. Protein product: CASSQTGMNTEAFF.

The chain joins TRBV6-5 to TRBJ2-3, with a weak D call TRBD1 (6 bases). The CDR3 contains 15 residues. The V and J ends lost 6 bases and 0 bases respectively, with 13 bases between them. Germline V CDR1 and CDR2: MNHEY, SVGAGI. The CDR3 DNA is TGTGCCAGCAGCCCCCTGGACAGAAGCACAGATACGCAGTATTTT. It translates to CASSPLDRSTDTQYF.

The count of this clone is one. The CDR3 DNA is TGTGCCAGCAGCGGTAGTAGCGGGGGGGCTGGTGAGCAGTTCTTC. Translation: CASSGSSGGAGEQFF. The chain links TRBV2 to TRBJ2-1; 11 bases are a match to TRBD2. J gave up 9 bases and V 6 bases, and 10 bases lay outside the gene matches. Germline assignment: CDR1 SNHLY and CDR2 FYNNEI. The CDR3 runs 15 residues.

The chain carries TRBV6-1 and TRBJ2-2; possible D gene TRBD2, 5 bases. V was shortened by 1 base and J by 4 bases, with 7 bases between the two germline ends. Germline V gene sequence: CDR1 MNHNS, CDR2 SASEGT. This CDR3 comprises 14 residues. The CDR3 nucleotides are TGTGCCAGCAGTGAAGAGAGGGCCACCGGGGAGCTGTTTTTT. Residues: CASSEERATGELFF.